The clone carrying this T cell receptor (beta chain) was recorded at least ten times. The antigen is unknown. CDR1 is SEHNR and CDR2 is FQNEAQ in the germline V gene (reference sequence). The CDR3 spans 16 residues. The ends were cut back, 1 base at V and 12 bases at J, with 22 bases in the middle. Whenever a sequencing run was performed, it yielded over 190 million TCR-beta sequences from 15-18 subjects. TCRdb fed the 5' RACE reads into MiXCR, producing one record per CDR3 protein. The table records about 59,000 distinct CDR3 sequences, 3% to 4.5% of them present only once. The sample originates from a study of neurological immune-mediated disorders. Study-wide results and caveats: HTLV-1-associated myelopathy had the most TCR clonal expansion, while multiple sclerosis had the least, a level that fell below healthy controls.

The sequenced sample consisted of PBMCs. The chain combines TRBV7-9 with TRBJ2-1; D unresolved. The source is a woman aged 30 to 39 with multiple sclerosis. CDR3 nucleotide sequence: TGTGCCAGCAGCTTAGGTACACCCGCAATGGATAGGGTGCAGTTCTTC. This encodes CASSLGTPAMDRVQFF.